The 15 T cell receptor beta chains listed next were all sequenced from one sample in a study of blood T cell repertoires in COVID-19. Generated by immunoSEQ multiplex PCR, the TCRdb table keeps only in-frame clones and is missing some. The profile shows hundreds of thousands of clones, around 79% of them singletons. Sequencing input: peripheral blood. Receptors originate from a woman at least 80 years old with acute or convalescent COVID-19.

CDR3 residues: CASSSLGLALSTDTQYF. For the CDR3, the DNA is TGTGCCAGCAGTTCCCTGGGACTAGCGCTGAGCACAGATACGCAGTATTTT. This chain uses TRBV27 with TRBJ2-3; 10 bases map to TRBD2. The CDR3 consists of 17 residues. Germline values: CDR1 MNHEY, CDR2 SMNVEV (reference sequence). The V and J ends lost 4 bases and 0 bases, in that order; junction bases with no gene match: 7.

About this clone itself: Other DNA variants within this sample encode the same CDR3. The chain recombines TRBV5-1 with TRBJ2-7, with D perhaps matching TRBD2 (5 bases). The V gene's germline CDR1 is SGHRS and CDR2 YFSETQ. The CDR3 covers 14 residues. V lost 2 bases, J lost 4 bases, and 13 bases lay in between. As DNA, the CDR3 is TGCGCCAGCAGCTTCACCGCGGGTTCGTACGAGCAGTACTTC. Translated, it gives CASSFTAGSYEQYF.

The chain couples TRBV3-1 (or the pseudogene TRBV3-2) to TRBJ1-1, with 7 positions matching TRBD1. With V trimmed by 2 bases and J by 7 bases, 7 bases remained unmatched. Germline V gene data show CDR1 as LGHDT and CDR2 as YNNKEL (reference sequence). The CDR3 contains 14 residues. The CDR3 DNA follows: TGTGCCAGCAGCCAAATAACAGGGGACCTTGAAGCTTTCTTT. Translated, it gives CASSQITGDLEAFF.

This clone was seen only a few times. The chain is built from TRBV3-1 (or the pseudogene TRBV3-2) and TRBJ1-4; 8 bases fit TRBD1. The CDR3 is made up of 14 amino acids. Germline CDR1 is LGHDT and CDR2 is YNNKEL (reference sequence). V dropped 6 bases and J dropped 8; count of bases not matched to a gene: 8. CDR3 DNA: TGTGCCAGCAGTCCCGGACAGGGTCGAGAAAAACTGTTTTTT. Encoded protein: CASSPGQGREKLFF.

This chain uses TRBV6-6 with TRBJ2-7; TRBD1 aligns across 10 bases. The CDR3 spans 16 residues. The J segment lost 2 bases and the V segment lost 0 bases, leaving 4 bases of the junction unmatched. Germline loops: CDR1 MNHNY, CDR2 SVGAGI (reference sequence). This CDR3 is CASSYSWDRGTYEQYF. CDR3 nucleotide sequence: TGTGCCAGCAGTTACTCGTGGGACAGGGGTACCTACGAGCAGTACTTC.

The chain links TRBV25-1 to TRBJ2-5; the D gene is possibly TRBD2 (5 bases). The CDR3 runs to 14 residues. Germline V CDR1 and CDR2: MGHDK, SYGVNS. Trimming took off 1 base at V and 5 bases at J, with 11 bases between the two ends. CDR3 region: CASSESGPGETQYF. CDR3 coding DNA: TGTGCCAGCAGTGAATCGGGCCCGGGGGAGACCCAGTACTTC. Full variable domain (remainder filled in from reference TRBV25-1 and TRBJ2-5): EADIYQTPRYLVIGTGKKITLECSQTMGHDKMYWYQQDPGMELHLIHYSYGVNSTEKGDLSSESTVSRIRTEHFPLTLESARPSHTSQYLCASSESGPGETQYFGPGTRLLVL.

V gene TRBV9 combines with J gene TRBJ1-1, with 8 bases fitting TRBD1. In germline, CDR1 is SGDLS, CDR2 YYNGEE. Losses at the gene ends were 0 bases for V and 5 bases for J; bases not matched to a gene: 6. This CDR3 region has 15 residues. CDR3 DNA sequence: TGTGCCAGCAGCGTAGCGCCAGGGGGCTGGACTGAAGCTTTCTTT. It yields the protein CASSVAPGGWTEAFF.

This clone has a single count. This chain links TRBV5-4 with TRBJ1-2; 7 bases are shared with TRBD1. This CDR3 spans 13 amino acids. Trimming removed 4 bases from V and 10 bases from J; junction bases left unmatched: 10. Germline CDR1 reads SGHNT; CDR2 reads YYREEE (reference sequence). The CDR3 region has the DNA TGTGCCAGCAGCCCCGGGACAGAATGGTACTACACCTTC. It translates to CASSPGTEWYYTF.

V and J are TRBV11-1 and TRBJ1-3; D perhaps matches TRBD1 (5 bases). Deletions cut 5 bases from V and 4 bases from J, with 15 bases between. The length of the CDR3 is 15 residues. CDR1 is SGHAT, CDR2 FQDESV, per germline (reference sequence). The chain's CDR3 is CASSPRRGWGNTIYF. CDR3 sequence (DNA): TGTGCCAGCAGCCCGCGAAGGGGCTGGGGAAACACCATATATTTT.

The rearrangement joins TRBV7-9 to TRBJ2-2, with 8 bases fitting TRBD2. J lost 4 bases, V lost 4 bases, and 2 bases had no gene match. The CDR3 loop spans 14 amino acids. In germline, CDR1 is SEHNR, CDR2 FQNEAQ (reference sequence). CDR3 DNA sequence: TGTGCCAGCAGCTCCAGCGGGGGCACCGGGGAGCTGTTTTTT. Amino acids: CASSSSGGTGELFF.

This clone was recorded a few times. CDR3 loop: CASSEGTFKDYGYTF. For the CDR3, the DNA is TGTGCCAGCAGTGAAGGGACATTTAAAGACTATGGCTACACCTTC. This chain joins TRBV2 and TRBJ1-2; D might be TRBD1 (5 bases). The CDR3 loop spans 15 amino acids. Germline-derived CDR1 and CDR2 are SNHLY and FYNNEI. Trimming left V 1 base short and J 3 bases short, with 12 bases between.

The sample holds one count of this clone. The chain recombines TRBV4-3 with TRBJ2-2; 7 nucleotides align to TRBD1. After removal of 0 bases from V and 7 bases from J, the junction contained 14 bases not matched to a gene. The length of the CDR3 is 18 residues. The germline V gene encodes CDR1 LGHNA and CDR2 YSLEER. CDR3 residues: CASSQDHRTGRGGGELFF. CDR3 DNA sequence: TGCGCCAGCAGCCAAGATCATAGGACAGGCCGAGGGGGCGGGGAGCTGTTTTTT.

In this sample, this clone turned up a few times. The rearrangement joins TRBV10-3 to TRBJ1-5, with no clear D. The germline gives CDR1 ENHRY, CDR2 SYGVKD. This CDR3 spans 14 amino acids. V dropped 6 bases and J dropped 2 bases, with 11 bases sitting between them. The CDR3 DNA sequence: TGTGCCATCAGGGAGGGCCTGGGCAATCAGCCCCAGCATTTT. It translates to CAIREGLGNQPQHF.

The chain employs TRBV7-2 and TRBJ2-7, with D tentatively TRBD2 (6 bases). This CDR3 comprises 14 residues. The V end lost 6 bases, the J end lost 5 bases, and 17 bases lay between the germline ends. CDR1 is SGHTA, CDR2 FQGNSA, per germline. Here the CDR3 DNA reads TGTGCCAGCAGTCGCCCGGGACTCAGTCACGAGCAGTACTTC. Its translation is CASSRPGLSHEQYF.

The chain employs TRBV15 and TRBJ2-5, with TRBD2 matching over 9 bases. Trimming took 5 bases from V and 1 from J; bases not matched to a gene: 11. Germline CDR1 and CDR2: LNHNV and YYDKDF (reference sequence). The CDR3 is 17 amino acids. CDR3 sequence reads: CATSEGVSGSGQETQYF. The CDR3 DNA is TGTGCCACCAGCGAGGGGGTTAGCGGGAGCGGCCAAGAGACCCAGTACTTC.